This note documents a single TCR beta chain sequence. The sample holds many counts of this clonotype. Its antigen remains undetermined. Base qualities are missing; no much larger clone stands one base away. Using a constant-region primer and ProtoScript II reverse transcriptase, TCRbeta-specific cDNA was reverse-transcribed from 500 ng total RNA. TCRbeta libraries were built with three nested multiplex PCR rounds, a slightly modified ARM-PCR procedure. The first two PCR rounds used multiplex TRBV1-TRBV30 forward primers with a Cbeta reverse primer, each for approximately 11 cycles. Sample barcodes and Illumina adapters were added in a final 25-cycle PCR with Deep VentR polymerase. Before sequencing, amplicons of 200-500 bp were purified from gel using a QIAquick gel extraction kit. An Illumina HiSeq 2500 was used to sequence the TCRbeta amplicons with 250-bp paired-end reads. Per the source publication's procedure: Reads were quality-trimmed with Trimmomatic v0.33, and paired reads were merged with FLASH v1.2.11 to recover full CDR3 sequences. V, D and J germline segments were assigned to the rearranged TCRbeta sequences using MiGEC v1.2.1b. Clonotype statistics and Shannon-Wiener diversity indices were computed with VDJtools v1.0.0. Except for diversity analysis, only each sample's 250 most abundant clonotypes were used in subsequent analyses to reduce sampling bias. TCRdb trimmed the raw reads at Q25, called clones with MiXCR and kept productive beta chains. Each entry is one CDR3 protein sequence, shown with its most common DNA and genes. The V and J calls and clone size are TCRdb's, not the authors'. The sample table contains tens of thousands of distinct CDR3 sequences; only one count was recorded for approximately 70% of them. The ten largest clones add up to approximately 19% of the sample.

Without any cell sorting, total RNA and DNA were extracted together from approximately 22-30 mg of bulk tissue using the AllPrep DNA/RNA mini kit. Between November 2015 and early 2016, roughly 5 patients in China with histopathologically diagnosed primary liver carcinoma had their tumors surgically resected. At the time of sampling, the patients had chronic HBV infection and had not received any treatment. Each tumor was sampled at five spatially separated regions: the tumor centre plus the superior, inferior, left-lateral and right-lateral poles. According to histology, viable tumor cells made up more than 80% of every tumor sample. Each fresh piece of tumor and adjacent tissue was cut in two, with one half stored in RNAlater at -80 degrees C and the other half sent for histology. The entry originates in a study of tumor-infiltrating lymphocytes in primary liver carcinoma (dated by TCRdb to 2016 to 2017). General notes on the study: Of the five patients (three men and two women, aged 30 to 69 years), four had hepatocellular carcinoma and one had combined HCC and intrahepatic cholangiocarcinoma. A total of some 35 specimens from 5 patients underwent TCRbeta repertoire sequencing, comprising approximately 25 tumor regions, 5 adjacent noncancerous liver tissues and 5 peripheral blood samples. TCRbeta repertoire sequencing, expression microarrays and whole-exome sequencing were combined in the study across five regions of each liver tumor, with adjacent normal tissue and blood also included. Roughly 3.5 to 8 million productive TCRbeta reads were obtained per sample, and no significant difference in read depth was found between tissue types. High reproducibility was observed for the technical replicate repertoires, with mean shared-clone rates around 0.9 and correlation coefficients above 0.95. The five patients had tumors staged T1-T3 N0M0, with maximum diameters ranging from roughly 4.2 to 11 cm. To link TCRbeta repertoire diversity with the local molecular phenotype, the 25 to 30 tumor region samples were profiled using Agilent mRNA microarrays.

General findings and caveats noted by the study authors: The top 250 clones accounted for a significantly greater share of the repertoire in tumors than in blood (p = 0.039). With just a few patients in the study, the authors point out that the findings should be validated in a larger study. Bulk unsorted samples precluded comparing CD4+ and CD8+ T cell repertoires. Repertoire overlap was found to be higher between tumor regions (mean roughly 36%) than between tumor-adjacent (roughly 17%) or tumor-blood (around 15%) pairs, consistent with antigen-driven expansion. Only about 7.5-25% of top clones were present in all five regions of a tumor, suggesting spatial heterogeneity of tumor-infiltrating T cells. Because only the TCR beta chain was sequenced and unpaired alpha chains were not captured, true repertoire diversity is likely underestimated.

Via the germline V gene, CDR1 is SQVTM and CDR2 ANQGSEA. Including the terminal cysteine and phenylalanine, the CDR3 comprises 10 residues. The DNA shown is the 30-base CDR3, in frame from base 1. V loses 4 bases of germline sequence and J loses 1 base, and the interval between the two ends is 1 base. The sequence derives from a man in his forties or fifties with primary liver carcinoma and hepatitis B virus infection. Specimen: liver tumor tissue from sampling region 1. This specimen's cell subset or site label, interpreted: tumor region T1, superior pole. The chain uses TRBV29-1 and TRBJ1-1, with the identity of the D gene unclear. The CDR3: CSVGNTEAFF. In nucleotides, the sequence is TGCAGCGTTGGGAACACTGAAGCTTTCTTT.